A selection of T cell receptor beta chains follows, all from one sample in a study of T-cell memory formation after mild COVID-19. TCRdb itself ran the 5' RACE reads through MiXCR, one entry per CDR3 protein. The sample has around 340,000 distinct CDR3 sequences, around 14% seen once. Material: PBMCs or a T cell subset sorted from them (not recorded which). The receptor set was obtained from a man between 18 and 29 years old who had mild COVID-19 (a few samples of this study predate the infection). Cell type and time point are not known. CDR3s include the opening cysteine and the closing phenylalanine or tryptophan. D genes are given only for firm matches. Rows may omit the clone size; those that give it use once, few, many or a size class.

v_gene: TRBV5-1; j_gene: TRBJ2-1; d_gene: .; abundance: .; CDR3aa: CASSEATGGLAFF; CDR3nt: TGCGCCAGCAGCGAAGCCACCGGGGGATTGGCGTTCTTC
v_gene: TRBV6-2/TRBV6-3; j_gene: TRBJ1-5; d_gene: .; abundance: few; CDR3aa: CASSYSHPSNQPQHF; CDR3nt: TGTGCCAGCAGTTACTCACACCCTAGCAATCAGCCCCAGCATTTT
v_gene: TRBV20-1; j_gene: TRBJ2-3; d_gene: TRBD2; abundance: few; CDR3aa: CSAPRASGGDTQYF; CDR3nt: TGCAGTGCCCCCCGGGCTAGCGGGGGAGATACGCAGTATTTT
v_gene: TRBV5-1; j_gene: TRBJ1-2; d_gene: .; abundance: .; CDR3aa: CASSLGRSDGYTF; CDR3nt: TGCGCCAGCAGCCTCGGACGAAGCGACGGCTACACCTTC
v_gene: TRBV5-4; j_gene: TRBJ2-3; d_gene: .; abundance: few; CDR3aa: CASSQGGSGTDTQYF; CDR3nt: TGTGCCAGCTCCCAGGGCGGCTCAGGGACAGATACGCAGTATTTT
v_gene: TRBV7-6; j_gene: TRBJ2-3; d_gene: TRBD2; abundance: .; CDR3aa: CASSLMRGADTDTQYF; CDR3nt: TGTGCCAGCAGCTTAATGCGGGGGGCCGACACAGATACGCAGTATTTT
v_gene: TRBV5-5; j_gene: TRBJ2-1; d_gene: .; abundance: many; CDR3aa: CASSLAEAGVQYNEQFF; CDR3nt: TGTGCCAGCAGCTTGGCCGAGGCAGGGGTGCAGTACAATGAGCAGTTCTTC
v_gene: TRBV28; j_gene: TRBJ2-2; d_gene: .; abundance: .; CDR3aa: CASSLLLKTGTGELFF; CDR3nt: TGTGCCAGCAGTTTACTGTTAAAAACTGGGACCGGGGAGCTGTTTTTT
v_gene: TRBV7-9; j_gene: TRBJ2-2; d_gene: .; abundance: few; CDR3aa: CASSPRELTGELFF; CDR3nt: TGTGCCAGCAGCCCCCGTGAGCTGACCGGGGAGCTGTTTTTT
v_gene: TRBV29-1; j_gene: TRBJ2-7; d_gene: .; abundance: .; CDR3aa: CSGRRGSGEQYF; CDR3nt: TGCAGCGGCCGGAGGGGTTCGGGCGAGCAGTACTTC
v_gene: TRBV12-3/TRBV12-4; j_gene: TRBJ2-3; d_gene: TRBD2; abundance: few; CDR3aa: CASAGVSTDTQYF; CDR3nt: TGTGCCAGCGCGGGGGTTAGCACAGATACGCAGTATTTT
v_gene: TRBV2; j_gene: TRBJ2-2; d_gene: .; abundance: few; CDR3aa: CASHTGGSNTGELFF; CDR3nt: TGTGCCAGCCATACCGGGGGTTCGAACACCGGGGAGCTGTTTTTT
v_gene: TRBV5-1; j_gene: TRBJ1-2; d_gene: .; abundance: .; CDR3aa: CASSLGSNSNYGYTF; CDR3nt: TGCGCCAGCAGCTTAGGCAGCAACTCAAACTATGGCTACACCTTC
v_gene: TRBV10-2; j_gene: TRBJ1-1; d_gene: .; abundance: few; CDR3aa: CASRWTGGNTEAFF; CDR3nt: TGCGCCAGCAGATGGACGGGGGGAAACACTGAAGCTTTCTTT
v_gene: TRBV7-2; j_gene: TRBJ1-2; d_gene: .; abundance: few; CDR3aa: CASSPYQVLYGYTF; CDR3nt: TGTGCCAGCAGCCCCTATCAGGTTCTCTATGGCTACACCTTC
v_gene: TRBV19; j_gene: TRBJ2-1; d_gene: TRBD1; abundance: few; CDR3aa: CASSIYRGSYNEQFF; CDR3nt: TGTGCCAGTAGTATTTACAGGGGCTCCTACAATGAGCAGTTCTTC
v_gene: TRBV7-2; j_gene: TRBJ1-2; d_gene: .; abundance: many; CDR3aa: CASSLAFRGEDGYTF; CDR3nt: TGTGCCAGCAGCTTAGCGTTCCGGGGCGAGGATGGCTACACCTTC
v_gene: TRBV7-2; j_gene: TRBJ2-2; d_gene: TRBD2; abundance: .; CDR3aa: CASSPHRGGLGELFF; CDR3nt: TGTGCCAGCAGCCCGCACCGGGGGGGATTGGGGGAGCTGTTTTTT
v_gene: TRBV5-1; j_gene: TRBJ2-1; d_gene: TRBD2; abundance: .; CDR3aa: CASSPGLAGASYNEQFF; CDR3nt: TGCGCCAGCAGCCCGGGACTAGCGGGGGCGTCGTACAATGAGCAGTTCTTC
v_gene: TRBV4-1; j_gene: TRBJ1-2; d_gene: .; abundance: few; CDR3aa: CASSQDSRTTYGYTF; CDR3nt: TGCGCCAGCAGCCAAGATTCCAGGACGACCTATGGCTACACCTTC
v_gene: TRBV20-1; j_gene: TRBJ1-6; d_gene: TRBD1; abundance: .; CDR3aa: CSARDLGQYSPLHF; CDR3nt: TGCAGTGCTAGAGATCTGGGACAGTATTCACCCCTCCACTTT
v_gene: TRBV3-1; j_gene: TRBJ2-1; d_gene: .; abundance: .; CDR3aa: CASSDVGNEQFF; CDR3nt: TGTGCCAGCAGCGATGTGGGCAATGAGCAGTTCTTC
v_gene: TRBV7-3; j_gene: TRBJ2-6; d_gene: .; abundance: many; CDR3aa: CASSLTGPGANVLTF; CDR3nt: TGTGCCAGCAGCTTAACAGGGCCCGGGGCCAACGTCCTGACTTTC
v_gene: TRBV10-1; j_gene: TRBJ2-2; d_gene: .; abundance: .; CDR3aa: CASRAGPTGELFF; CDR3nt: TGCGCCAGCAGGGCGGGGCCGACCGGGGAGCTGTTTTTT
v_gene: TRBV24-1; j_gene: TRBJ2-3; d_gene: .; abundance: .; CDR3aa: CATTGGATDTQYF; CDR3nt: TGTGCCACCACGGGTGGTGCAACAGATACGCAGTATTTT
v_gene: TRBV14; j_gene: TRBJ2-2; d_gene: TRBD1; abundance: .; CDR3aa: CASSPRQGSNTGELFF; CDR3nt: TGTGCCAGCAGTCCAAGACAGGGGTCGAACACCGGGGAGCTGTTTTTT
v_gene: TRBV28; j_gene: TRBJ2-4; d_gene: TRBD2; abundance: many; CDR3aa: CASSFLAGGTKNIQYF; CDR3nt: TGTGCCAGCAGTTTTTTAGCGGGGGGCACCAAAAACATTCAGTACTTC
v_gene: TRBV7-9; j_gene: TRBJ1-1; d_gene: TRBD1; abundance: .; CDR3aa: CASSAGGLGTEAFF; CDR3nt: TGTGCCAGCAGCGCAGGGGGCTTGGGGACTGAAGCTTTCTTT
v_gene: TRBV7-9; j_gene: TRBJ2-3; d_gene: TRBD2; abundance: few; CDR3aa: CASSSRRLAGAILPDTQYF; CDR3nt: TGTGCCAGCAGCTCCAGACGACTAGCGGGGGCGATCCTACCAGATACGCAGTATTTT
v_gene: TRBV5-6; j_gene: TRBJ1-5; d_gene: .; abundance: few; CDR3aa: CASSLGRGVQPQHF; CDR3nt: TGTGCCAGCAGCTTGGGCCGGGGTGTTCAGCCCCAGCATTTT
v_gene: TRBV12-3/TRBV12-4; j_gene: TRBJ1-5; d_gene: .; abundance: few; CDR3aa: CASSLQAGDQPQHF; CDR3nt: TGTGCCAGCAGTCTTCAGGCAGGGGATCAGCCCCAGCATTTT
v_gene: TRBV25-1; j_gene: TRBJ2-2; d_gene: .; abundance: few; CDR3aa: CASSEYNTGELFF; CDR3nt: TGTGCCAGCAGTGAATATAACACCGGGGAGCTGTTTTTT
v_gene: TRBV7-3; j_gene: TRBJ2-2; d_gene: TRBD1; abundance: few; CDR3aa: CASSSGQGRSGELFF; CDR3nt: TGTGCCAGCAGCTCCGGACAGGGAAGGTCCGGGGAGCTGTTTTTT
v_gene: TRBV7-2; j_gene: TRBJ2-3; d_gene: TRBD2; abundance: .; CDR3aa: CASSSSGGALDTQYF; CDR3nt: TGTGCCAGCAGCTCAAGCGGGGGGGCGCTGGATACGCAGTATTTT
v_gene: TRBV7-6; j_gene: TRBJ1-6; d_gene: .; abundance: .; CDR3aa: CASSLGGVSSPLHF; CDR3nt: TGTGCCAGCAGCTTAGGGGGGGTCAGTTCACCCCTCCACTTT
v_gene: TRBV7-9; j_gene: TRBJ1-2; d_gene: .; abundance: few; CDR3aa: CASSPARGGTF; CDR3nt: TGTGCCAGCAGCCCCGCCAGAGGAGGAACCTTC
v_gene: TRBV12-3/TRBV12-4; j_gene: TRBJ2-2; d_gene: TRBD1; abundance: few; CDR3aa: CASSQETGRAGELFF; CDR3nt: TGTGCCAGCAGCCAAGAGACAGGGCGGGCCGGGGAGCTGTTTTTT
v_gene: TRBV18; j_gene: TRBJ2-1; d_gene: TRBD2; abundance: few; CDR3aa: CASSPPLAGGSFF; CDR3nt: TGTGCCAGCTCACCACCCTTAGCGGGGGGTTCGTTCTTC
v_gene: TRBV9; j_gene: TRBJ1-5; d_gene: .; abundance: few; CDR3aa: CASSVDWGGQPQHF; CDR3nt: TGTGCCAGCAGCGTAGATTGGGGGGGTCAGCCCCAGCATTTT
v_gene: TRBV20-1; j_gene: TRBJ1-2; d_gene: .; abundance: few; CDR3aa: CSAEQGPRFGGYTF; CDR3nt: TGCAGTGCGGAGCAGGGACCCAGATTCGGCGGCTACACCTTC
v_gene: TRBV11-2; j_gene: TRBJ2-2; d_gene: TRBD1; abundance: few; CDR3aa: CASSSPGTGTKAGELFF; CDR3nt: TGTGCCAGCAGCTCGCCCGGGACAGGGACCAAAGCCGGGGAGCTGTTTTTT
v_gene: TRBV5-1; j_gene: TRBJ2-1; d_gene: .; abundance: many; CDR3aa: CASSLQSSYNEQFF; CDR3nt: TGCGCCAGCAGCTTGCAGAGCTCCTACAATGAGCAGTTCTTC
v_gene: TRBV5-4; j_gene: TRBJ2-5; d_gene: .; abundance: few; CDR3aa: CASSFAGPNQETQYF; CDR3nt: TGTGCCAGCAGCTTTGCCGGGCCAAACCAAGAGACCCAGTACTTC
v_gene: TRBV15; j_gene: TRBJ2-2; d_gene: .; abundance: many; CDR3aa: CATSDLNTGELFF; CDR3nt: TGTGCCACCAGCGACCTGAACACCGGGGAGCTGTTTTTT
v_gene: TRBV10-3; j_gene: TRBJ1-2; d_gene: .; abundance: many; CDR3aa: CAITERPPYGYTF; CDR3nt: TGTGCCATCACCGAGAGGCCACCGTATGGCTACACCTTC
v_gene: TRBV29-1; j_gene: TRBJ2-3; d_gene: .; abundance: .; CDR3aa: CSVEEDSTDTQYF; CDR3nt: TGCAGCGTTGAAGAGGACAGCACAGATACGCAGTATTTT
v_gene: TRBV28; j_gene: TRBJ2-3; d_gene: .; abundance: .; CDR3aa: CASSFWRAGDTQYF; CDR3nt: TGTGCCAGCAGTTTTTGGCGAGCTGGAGATACGCAGTATTTT
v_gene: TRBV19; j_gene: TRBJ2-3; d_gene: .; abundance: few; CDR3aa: CASSTGTFTDTQYF; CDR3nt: TGTGCCAGTAGTACCGGAACCTTCACAGATACGCAGTATTTT
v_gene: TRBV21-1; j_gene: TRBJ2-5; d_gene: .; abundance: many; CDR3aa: CASSKGKGPRDRYQETQYF; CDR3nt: TGTGCCAGCAGCAAAGGAAAAGGGCCCCGGGACAGGTACCAAGAGACCCAGTACTTC
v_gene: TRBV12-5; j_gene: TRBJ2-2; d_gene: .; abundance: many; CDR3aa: CASGLVLQGTGELFF; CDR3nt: TGTGCTAGTGGTTTGGTACTGCAGGGTACCGGGGAGCTGTTTTTT
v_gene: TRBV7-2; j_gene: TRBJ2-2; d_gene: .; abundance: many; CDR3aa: CASSLAQYTGELFF; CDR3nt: TGTGCCAGCAGCTTAGCGCAGTACACCGGGGAGCTGTTTTTT
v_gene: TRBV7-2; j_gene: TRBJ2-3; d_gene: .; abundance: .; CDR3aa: CASSPKERSDTQYF; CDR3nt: TGTGCCAGCAGCCCCAAGGAACGATCAGATACGCAGTATTTT
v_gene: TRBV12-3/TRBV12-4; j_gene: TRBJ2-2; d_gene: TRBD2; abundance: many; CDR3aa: CASSFFSGGASGELFF; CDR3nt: TGTGCCAGCAGTTTTTTTAGCGGGGGGGCGTCCGGGGAGCTGTTTTTT
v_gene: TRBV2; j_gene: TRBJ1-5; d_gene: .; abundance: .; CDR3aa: CASSASTGTKNQPQHF; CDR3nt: TGTGCCAGCAGCGCTTCCACCGGGACTAAGAATCAGCCCCAGCATTTT
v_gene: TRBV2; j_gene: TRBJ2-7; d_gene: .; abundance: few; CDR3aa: CASSERPYEQYF; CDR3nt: TGTGCCAGCAGTGAACGGCCCTACGAGCAGTACTTC
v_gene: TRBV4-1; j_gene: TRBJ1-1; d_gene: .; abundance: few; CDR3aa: CASSGLRLSEAFF; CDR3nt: TGCGCCAGTTCGGGGTTGAGATTAAGTGAAGCTTTCTTT
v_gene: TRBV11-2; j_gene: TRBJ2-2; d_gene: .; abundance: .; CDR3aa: CASSLNHGATGELFF; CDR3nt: TGTGCCAGCAGCTTAAATCACGGGGCAACCGGGGAGCTGTTTTTT
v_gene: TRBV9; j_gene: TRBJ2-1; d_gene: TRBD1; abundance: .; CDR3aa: CASSFGTGLDNEQFF; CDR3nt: TGTGCCAGCAGCTTCGGGACAGGGTTGGACAATGAGCAGTTCTTC
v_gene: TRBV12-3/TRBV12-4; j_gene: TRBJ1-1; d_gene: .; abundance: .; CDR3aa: CASSFAGTHTEAFF; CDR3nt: TGTGCCAGCAGTTTCGCAGGGACCCACACTGAAGCTTTCTTT